Listed below are T cell receptor beta chains from one sample, sequenced in a study of human T cells and chemical hapten exposure. TCRdb re-called the RACE reads with MiXCR, one entry per CDR3 protein. The profile covers more than 80,000 distinct CDR3 sequences, with approximately 11% appearing a single time and roughly 3.7% taken by the ten largest. Sequencing used whole blood, obtained in connection with sensitization to the hapten diphenylcyclopropenone (DPC). Receptors originate from a woman aged 45-60 years with alopecia areata. Some clones in this sample may be carry-over from other donors' samples. CDR3s include the opening cysteine and the closing phenylalanine or tryptophan. Fields, in order: V gene, clone size, J gene, D gene, CDR3 DNA, CDR3 protein. A D gene is named only where the DNA matches it firmly. Not all rows give a size; the values are once, few, many and, for expanded clones, a class.

V gene: TRBV7-6; clone size: many; J gene: TRBJ2-1; D gene: .; CDR3 DNA: TGTGCCAGCAGCTTGGGCCCAAACTATCTCTCCCCCGAACTTCGGCAGTTCTTC; CDR3 protein: CASSLGPNYLSPELRQFF
V gene: TRBV12-3/TRBV12-4; clone size: many; J gene: TRBJ2-7; D gene: TRBD1; CDR3 DNA: TGTGCCAGGGGACAGGGCTCCTACGAGCAGTACTTC; CDR3 protein: CARGQGSYEQYF
V gene: TRBV5-1; clone size: .; J gene: TRBJ2-3; D gene: TRBD2; CDR3 DNA: TGCGCCAGCAGCTGGTGGACTAGCGGGAGCACAGATACGCAGTATTTT; CDR3 protein: CASSWWTSGSTDTQYF
V gene: TRBV5-1; clone size: few; J gene: TRBJ1-2; D gene: .; CDR3 DNA: TGCGCCAGCAGCTTGGAGTCTAGGGCGGGGATTTCCTATGGCTACACCTTC; CDR3 protein: CASSLESRAGISYGYTF
V gene: TRBV27; clone size: .; J gene: TRBJ1-2; D gene: TRBD1; CDR3 DNA: TGTGCCAGCAGCCCCGACAGGGGGCTTACGGGCTACACCTTC; CDR3 protein: CASSPDRGLTGYTF
V gene: TRBV11-2; clone size: many; J gene: TRBJ2-7; D gene: TRBD1; CDR3 DNA: TGTGCCAGCAGGGGAGACAGGGCCAAGGACTCGTTGAGCTCCTACGAGCAGTACTTC; CDR3 protein: CASRGDRAKDSLSSYEQYF
V gene: TRBV7-2; clone size: .; J gene: TRBJ2-5; D gene: .; CDR3 DNA: TGTGCCAGCAGCTTGGGCGGGAAAGGAGAGACCCAGTACTTC; CDR3 protein: CASSLGGKGETQYF
V gene: TRBV3-1; clone size: few; J gene: TRBJ2-1; D gene: .; CDR3 DNA: TGTGCCAGCAGCCCTCTTTGGGGTGCGGTTACCTACAATGAGCAGTTCTTC; CDR3 protein: CASSPLWGAVTYNEQFF
V gene: TRBV11-2; clone size: many; J gene: TRBJ2-7; D gene: TRBD1; CDR3 DNA: TGTGCCAGCAGCGGACAGGGCTACTCCTACGAGCAGTACTTC; CDR3 protein: CASSGQGYSYEQYF
V gene: TRBV9; clone size: few; J gene: TRBJ1-2; D gene: TRBD1; CDR3 DNA: TGTGCCAGCAGCGTAGCTCACCAGGGGGCGAGTACCTTC; CDR3 protein: CASSVAHQGASTF
V gene: TRBV7-6; clone size: .; J gene: TRBJ2-2; D gene: TRBD2; CDR3 DNA: TGTGCCAGCAGCCCCGTCGGGAGGGATACCGGGGAGCTGTTTTTT; CDR3 protein: CASSPVGRDTGELFF
V gene: TRBV28; clone size: many; J gene: TRBJ1-1; D gene: TRBD1; CDR3 DNA: TGTGCCAGCAGTACCGGGACAGGGGCCGACCCTGAAGCTTTCTTT; CDR3 protein: CASSTGTGADPEAFF
V gene: TRBV5-1; clone size: .; J gene: TRBJ2-1; D gene: .; CDR3 DNA: TGCGCCAGCAGCTTGGACTCAGCAGGCGATGAGCAGTTCTTC; CDR3 protein: CASSLDSAGDEQFF
V gene: TRBV7-9; clone size: few; J gene: TRBJ2-3; D gene: TRBD2; CDR3 DNA: TGTGCCAGCAGACGGACTAGCGGGAGTCGTGCCACTGGGACAGATACGCAGTATTTT; CDR3 protein: CASRRTSGSRATGTDTQYF
V gene: TRBV29-1; clone size: many; J gene: TRBJ2-7; D gene: .; CDR3 DNA: TGCAGCGTTGAGGAGGGGATGGCCGAGCAGTACTTC; CDR3 protein: CSVEEGMAEQYF
V gene: TRBV7-2; clone size: many; J gene: TRBJ2-7; D gene: TRBD2; CDR3 DNA: TGTGCCAGCAGTTTCGGACTAGCGGGACCCTACGAGCAGTACTTC; CDR3 protein: CASSFGLAGPYEQYF
V gene: TRBV6-2/TRBV6-3; clone size: many; J gene: TRBJ2-7; D gene: .; CDR3 DNA: TGTGCCAGCGGGAGGCCCTACGAGCAGTACTTC; CDR3 protein: CASGRPYEQYF
V gene: TRBV7-8; clone size: .; J gene: TRBJ2-7; D gene: TRBD2; CDR3 DNA: TGTGCCAGCAGCTTTGCTAGCGGAATCAGGAGCTCCTACGAGCAGTACTTC; CDR3 protein: CASSFASGIRSSYEQYF
V gene: TRBV5-1; clone size: .; J gene: TRBJ2-1; D gene: .; CDR3 DNA: TGCGCCAGCAGCCGAGCGAGCGGATTAGAGAAGGAGCAGTTCTTC; CDR3 protein: CASSRASGLEKEQFF
V gene: TRBV28; clone size: .; J gene: TRBJ1-6; D gene: .; CDR3 DNA: .; CDR3 protein: CASSLFGQGNSPHHF
V gene: TRBV19; clone size: many; J gene: TRBJ2-7; D gene: TRBD2; CDR3 DNA: TGTGCCAGTACCCCGGCGGCTAGCGGATCCTACGAGCAGTACTTC; CDR3 protein: CASTPAASGSYEQYF
V gene: TRBV5-5; clone size: .; J gene: TRBJ2-2; D gene: .; CDR3 DNA: TGTGCCAGCAGCCTGGGGACCGCGACAACCGGGGAGCTGTTTTTT; CDR3 protein: CASSLGTATTGELFF
V gene: TRBV20-1; clone size: many; J gene: TRBJ1-1; D gene: .; CDR3 DNA: TGCAGTGCCAGGCCCGCGGGGGGAAATCTAAACACTGAAGCTTTCTTT; CDR3 protein: CSARPAGGNLNTEAFF
V gene: TRBV18; clone size: many; J gene: TRBJ1-6; D gene: TRBD1; CDR3 DNA: TGTGCCAGCTCACCACTACAGGGGTCCTATAATTCACCCCTCCACTTT; CDR3 protein: CASSPLQGSYNSPLHF
V gene: TRBV5-6; clone size: .; J gene: TRBJ1-6; D gene: .; CDR3 DNA: TGTGCCAGCAGCTTGGACAGGGAGGATTCACCCCTCCACTTT; CDR3 protein: CASSLDREDSPLHF
V gene: TRBV6-5; clone size: few; J gene: TRBJ2-7; D gene: TRBD2; CDR3 DNA: TGTGCCAGCAGTAAGACTAGCGGGAACCACGAGCAGTACTTC; CDR3 protein: CASSKTSGNHEQYF
V gene: TRBV25-1; clone size: many; J gene: TRBJ2-3; D gene: TRBD1; CDR3 DNA: TGTGCCAGCAGTGAAATCGGGGACAGAGGTACGCAGTATTTT; CDR3 protein: CASSEIGDRGTQYF
V gene: TRBV6-6; clone size: few; J gene: TRBJ2-7; D gene: .; CDR3 DNA: TGTGCCAGCAGTTCCCAGAGACAGAAGGACCTCTACGAGCAGTACTTC; CDR3 protein: CASSSQRQKDLYEQYF
V gene: TRBV7-2; clone size: .; J gene: TRBJ2-2; D gene: .; CDR3 DNA: TGTGCCAGCAGCTTAGCTCTCTTGAACACCGGGGAGCTGTTTTTT; CDR3 protein: CASSLALLNTGELFF
V gene: TRBV7-9; clone size: .; J gene: TRBJ2-3; D gene: TRBD2; CDR3 DNA: TGTGCCAGCAGCATAGGCGGTAGCGGGAGCACAGATACGCAGTATTTT; CDR3 protein: CASSIGGSGSTDTQYF
V gene: TRBV3-1; clone size: many; J gene: TRBJ2-3; D gene: TRBD1; CDR3 DNA: TGTGCCAGCAGCCGCGGACAGGGACCAGGAAATACGCAGTATTTT; CDR3 protein: CASSRGQGPGNTQYF
V gene: TRBV7-6; clone size: few; J gene: TRBJ2-1; D gene: TRBD1; CDR3 DNA: TGTGCCAGCACCGTCGGACAGGGGGCCCCCGAGCAGTTCTTC; CDR3 protein: CASTVGQGAPEQFF